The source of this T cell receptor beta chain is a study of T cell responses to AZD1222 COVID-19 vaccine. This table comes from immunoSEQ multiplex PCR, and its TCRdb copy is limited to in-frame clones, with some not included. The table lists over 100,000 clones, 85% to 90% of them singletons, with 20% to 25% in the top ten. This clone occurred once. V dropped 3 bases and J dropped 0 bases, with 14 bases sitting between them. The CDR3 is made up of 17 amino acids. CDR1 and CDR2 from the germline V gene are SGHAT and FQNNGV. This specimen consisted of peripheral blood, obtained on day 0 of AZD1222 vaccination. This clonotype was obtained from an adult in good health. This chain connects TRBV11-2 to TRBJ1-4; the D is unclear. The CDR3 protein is CASSFGKFPSTNEKLFF. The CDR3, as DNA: TGTGCCAGCAGCTTCGGCAAATTCCCTTCAACTAATGAAAAACTGTTTTTT.